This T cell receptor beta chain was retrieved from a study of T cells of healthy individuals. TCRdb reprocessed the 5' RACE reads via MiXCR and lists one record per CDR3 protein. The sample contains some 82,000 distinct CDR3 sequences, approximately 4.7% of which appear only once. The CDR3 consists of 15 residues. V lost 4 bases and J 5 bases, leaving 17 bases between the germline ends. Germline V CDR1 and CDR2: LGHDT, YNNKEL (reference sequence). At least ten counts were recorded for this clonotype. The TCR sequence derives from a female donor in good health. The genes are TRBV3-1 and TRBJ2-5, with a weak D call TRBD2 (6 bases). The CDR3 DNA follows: TGTGCCAGCAGCCCCCGGGAGCGACGAGGGGAGACCCAGTACTTC. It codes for CASSPRERRGETQYF.